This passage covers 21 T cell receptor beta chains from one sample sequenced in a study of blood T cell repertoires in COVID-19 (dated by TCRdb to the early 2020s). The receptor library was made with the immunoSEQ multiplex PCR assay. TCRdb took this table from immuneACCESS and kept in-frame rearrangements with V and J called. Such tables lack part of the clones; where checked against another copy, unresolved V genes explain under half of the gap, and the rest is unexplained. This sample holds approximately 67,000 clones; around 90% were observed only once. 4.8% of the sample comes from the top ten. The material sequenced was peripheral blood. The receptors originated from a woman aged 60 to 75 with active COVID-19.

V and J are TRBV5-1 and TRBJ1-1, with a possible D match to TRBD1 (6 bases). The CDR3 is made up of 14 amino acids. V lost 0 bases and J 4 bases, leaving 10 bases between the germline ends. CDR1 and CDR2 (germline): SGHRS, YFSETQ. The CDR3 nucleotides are TGCGCCAGCAGCTTGGCCGGACAGCCCACTGAAGCTTTCTTT. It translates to CASSLAGQPTEAFF. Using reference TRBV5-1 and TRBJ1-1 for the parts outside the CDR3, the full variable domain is KAGVTQTPRYLIKTRGQQVTLSCSPISGHRSVSWYQQTPGQGLQFLFEYFSETQRNKGNFPGRFSGRQFSNSRSEMNVSTLELGDSALYLCASSLAGQPTEAFFGQGTRLTVV.

CDR3 DNA: TGTGCCAGCAGCTTAGTGGGACAGGGGGCAAATCAGCCCCAGCATTTT. Its translation is CASSLVGQGANQPQHF. V usage is TRBV7-2 and J usage is TRBJ1-5; 12 bases agree with TRBD1. CDR1 is SGHTA, CDR2 FQGNSA, per germline. V was pared by 1 base and J by 4 bases, with 2 bases of the junction left unmatched. The CDR3 has 16 residues.

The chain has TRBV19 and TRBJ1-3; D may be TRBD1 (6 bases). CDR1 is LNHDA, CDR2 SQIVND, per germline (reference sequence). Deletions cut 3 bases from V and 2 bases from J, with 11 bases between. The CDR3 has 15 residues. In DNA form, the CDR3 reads TGTGCCAGTAGTATGCTCCAGGGGACTGGAAACACCATATATTTT. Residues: CASSMLQGTGNTIYF.

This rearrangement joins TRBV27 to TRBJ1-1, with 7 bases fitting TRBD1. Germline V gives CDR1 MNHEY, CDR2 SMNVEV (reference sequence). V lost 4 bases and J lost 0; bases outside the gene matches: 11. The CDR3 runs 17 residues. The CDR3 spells CASSSQDRAKVNTEAFF. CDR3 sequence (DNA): TGTGCCAGCAGTTCCCAAGACAGGGCGAAGGTGAACACTGAAGCTTTCTTT.

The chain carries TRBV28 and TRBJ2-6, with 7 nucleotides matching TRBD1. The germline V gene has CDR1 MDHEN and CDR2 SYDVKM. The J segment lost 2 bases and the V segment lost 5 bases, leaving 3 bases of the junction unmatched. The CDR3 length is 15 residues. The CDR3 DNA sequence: TGTGCCAGCAGTGAGGGGGCGCCTGGGGCCAACGTCCTGACTTTC. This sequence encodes CASSEGAPGANVLTF.

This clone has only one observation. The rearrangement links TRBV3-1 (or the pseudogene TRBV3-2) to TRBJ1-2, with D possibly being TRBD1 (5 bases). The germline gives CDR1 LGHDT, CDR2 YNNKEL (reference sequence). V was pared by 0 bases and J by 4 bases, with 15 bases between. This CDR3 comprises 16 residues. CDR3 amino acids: CASSQDSTGGVYGYTF. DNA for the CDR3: TGTGCCAGCAGCCAAGATTCCACCGGGGGGGTCTATGGCTACACCTTC.

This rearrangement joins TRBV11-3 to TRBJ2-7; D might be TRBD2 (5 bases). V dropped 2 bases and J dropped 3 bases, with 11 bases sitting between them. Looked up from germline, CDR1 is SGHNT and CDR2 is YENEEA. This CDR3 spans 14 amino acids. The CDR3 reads CASSLWRPFYEQYF. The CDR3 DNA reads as TGTGCCAGCAGCTTATGGAGGCCTTTCTACGAGCAGTACTTC.

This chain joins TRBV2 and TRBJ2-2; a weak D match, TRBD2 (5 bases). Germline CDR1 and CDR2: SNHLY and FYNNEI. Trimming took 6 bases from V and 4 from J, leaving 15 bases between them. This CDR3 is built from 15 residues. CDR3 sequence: CASRNAAAATGELFF. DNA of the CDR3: TGTGCCAGCAGGAACGCGGCAGCGGCCACCGGGGAGCTGTTTTTT.

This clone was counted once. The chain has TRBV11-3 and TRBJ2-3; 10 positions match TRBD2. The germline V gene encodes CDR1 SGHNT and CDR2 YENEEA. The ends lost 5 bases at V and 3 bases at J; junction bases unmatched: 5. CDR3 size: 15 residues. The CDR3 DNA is TGTGCCAGCAGCCCCGGACTAGCGGTTACAGATACGCAGTATTTT. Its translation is CASSPGLAVTDTQYF.

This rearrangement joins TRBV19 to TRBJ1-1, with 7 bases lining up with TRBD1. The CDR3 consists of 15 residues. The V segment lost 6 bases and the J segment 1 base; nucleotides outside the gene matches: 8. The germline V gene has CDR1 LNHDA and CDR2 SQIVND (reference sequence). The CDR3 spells CASSRPQGGNTEAFF. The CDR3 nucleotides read TGTGCCAGTAGCCGACCCCAGGGGGGGAACACTGAAGCTTTCTTT.

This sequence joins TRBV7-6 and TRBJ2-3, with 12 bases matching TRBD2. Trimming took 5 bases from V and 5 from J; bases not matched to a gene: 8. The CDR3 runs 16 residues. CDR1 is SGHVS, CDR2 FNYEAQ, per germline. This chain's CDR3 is CASSVGLAGRGDTQYF. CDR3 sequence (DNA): TGTGCCAGCAGCGTTGGACTAGCGGGAAGGGGAGATACGCAGTATTTT.

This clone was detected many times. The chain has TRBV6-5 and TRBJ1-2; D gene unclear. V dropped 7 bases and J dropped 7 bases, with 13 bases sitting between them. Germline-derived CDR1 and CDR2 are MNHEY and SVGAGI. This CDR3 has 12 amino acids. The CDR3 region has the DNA TGTGCCAGCACCGGAACGGGTTTTGGCTACACCTTC. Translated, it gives CASTGTGFGYTF.

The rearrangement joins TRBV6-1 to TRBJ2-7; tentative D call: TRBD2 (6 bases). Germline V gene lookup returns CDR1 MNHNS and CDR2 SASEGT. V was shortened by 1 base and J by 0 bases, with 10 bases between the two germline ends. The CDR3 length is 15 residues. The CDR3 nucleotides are TGTGCCAGCAGTGAAGGAGGCGGGGCCTCCTACGAGCAGTACTTC. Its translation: CASSEGGGASYEQYF.

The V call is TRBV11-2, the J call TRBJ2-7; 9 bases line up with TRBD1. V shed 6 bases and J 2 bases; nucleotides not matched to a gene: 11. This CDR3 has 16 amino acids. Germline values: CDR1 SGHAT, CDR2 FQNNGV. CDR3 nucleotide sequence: TGTGCCAGCAGTCTCCAGGCGGGACAGGGCCCCTACGAGCAGTACTTC. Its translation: CASSLQAGQGPYEQYF.

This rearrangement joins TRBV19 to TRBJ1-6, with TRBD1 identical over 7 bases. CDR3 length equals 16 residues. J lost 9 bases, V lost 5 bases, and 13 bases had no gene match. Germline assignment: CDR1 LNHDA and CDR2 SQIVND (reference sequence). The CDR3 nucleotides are TGTGCCAGTAGTCCCTCCACAGGGGAATGGGGTTCACCCCTCCACTTT. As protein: CASSPSTGEWGSPLHF.

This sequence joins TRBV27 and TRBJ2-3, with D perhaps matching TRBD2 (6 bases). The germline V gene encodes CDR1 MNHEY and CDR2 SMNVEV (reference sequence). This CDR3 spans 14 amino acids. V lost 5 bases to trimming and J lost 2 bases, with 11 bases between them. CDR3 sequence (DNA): TGTGCCAGCAGTCGCCGGGACTTCACAGATACGCAGTATTTT. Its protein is CASSRRDFTDTQYF.

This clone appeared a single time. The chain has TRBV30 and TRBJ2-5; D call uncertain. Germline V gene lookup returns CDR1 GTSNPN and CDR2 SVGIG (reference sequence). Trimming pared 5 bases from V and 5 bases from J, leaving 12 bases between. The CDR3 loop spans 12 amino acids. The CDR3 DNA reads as TGTGCCTGGCACACCCTCGGGGAGACCCAGTACTTC. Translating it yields CAWHTLGETQYF.

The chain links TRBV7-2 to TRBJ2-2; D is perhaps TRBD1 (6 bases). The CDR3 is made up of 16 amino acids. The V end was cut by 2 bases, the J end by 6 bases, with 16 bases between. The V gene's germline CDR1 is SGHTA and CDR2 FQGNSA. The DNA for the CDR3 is TGTGCCAGCAGCTTAATGGGGGCGTTCATGTCCGGGGAGCTGTTTTTT. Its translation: CASSLMGAFMSGELFF.

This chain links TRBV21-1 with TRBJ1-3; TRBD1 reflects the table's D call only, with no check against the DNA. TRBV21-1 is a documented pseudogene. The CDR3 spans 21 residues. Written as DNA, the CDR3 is TGTGCCAGCAGCAATGGGACGGGGAACAGGGGGCGCCCAGAGGCCGGAAACACCATATATTTT. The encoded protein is CASSNGTGNRGRPEAGNTIYF.

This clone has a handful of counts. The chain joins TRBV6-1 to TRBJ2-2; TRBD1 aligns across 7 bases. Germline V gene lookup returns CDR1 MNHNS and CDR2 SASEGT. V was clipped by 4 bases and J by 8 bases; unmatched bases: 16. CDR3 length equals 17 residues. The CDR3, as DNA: TGTGCCAGCAGTGTGCGTGTAACAGGGGTTTTCGGGGGGGAGCTGTTTTTT. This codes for CASSVRVTGVFGGELFF.

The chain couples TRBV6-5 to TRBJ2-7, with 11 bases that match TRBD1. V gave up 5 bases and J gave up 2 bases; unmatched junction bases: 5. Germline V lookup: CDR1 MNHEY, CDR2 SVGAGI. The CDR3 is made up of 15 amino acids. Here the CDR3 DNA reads TGTGCCAGCAGTATAGGACAGGGGGCGACCTACGAGCAGTACTTC. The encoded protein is CASSIGQGATYEQYF.